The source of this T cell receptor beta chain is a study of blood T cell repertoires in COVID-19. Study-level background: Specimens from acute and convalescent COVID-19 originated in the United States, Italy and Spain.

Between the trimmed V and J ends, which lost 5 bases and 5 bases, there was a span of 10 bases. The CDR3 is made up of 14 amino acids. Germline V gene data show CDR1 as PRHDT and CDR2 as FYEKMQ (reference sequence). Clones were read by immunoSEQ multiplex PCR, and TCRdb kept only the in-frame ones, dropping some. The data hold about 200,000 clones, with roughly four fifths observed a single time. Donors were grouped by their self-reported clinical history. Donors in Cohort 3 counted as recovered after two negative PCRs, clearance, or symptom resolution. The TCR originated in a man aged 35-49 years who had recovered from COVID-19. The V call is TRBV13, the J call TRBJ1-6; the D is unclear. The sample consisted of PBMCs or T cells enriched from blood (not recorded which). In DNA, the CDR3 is TGTGCCAGCAGCCGTAGAGGGAATAATTCACCCCTCCACTTT. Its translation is CASSRRGNNSPLHF.